These 18 T cell receptor beta chains were sequenced from one sample in a study of shared clonotypes between healthy human individuals. Clones were read by immunoSEQ multiplex PCR, and TCRdb kept only the in-frame ones, dropping some. This sample yields about 960,000 clones, of which about three quarters are seen a single time; approximately 1.5% belongs to the top ten. What was sequenced was memory CD4+ T cells sorted from blood. Subset described: CD45RA-negative fraction. The receptors here all came from a man aged 18 to 30 in good health.

The V and J genes are TRBV5-6 and TRBJ2-7; TRBD1 or TRBD2 may be the D gene (5 bases each). Germline V lookup: CDR1 SGHDT, CDR2 YYEEEE. This CDR3 is 13 amino acids long. V was cut by 2 bases and J by 6 bases, with 12 bases left in between. CDR3 residues: CASSFRRGPEQYF. The CDR3 bases are TGTGCCAGCAGCTTTCGTCGGGGACCCGAGCAGTACTTC.

This clone was counted many times. This chain uses TRBV10-1 with TRBJ1-5; the D gene is possibly TRBD1 (5 bases). This CDR3 comprises 16 residues. V was pared by 6 bases and J by 0 bases, with 15 bases between. Germline lookup yields CDR1 WNHNN and CDR2 SYGVQD (reference sequence). CDR3 in amino acids: CASSGGTPGSNQPQHF. In DNA, the CDR3 is TGCGCCAGCAGCGGGGGGACCCCCGGTAGCAATCAGCCCCAGCATTTT.

The rearrangement joins TRBV6-5 to TRBJ1-2, with D uncertain. The CDR3 loop spans 14 amino acids. The germline V gene has CDR1 MNHEY and CDR2 SVGAGI. The V gene lost 2 bases and the J gene lost 0 bases, with 7 bases spanning the gap. The CDR3: CASSYDGANYGYTF. In DNA, the CDR3 is TGTGCCAGCAGTTACGACGGCGCTAACTATGGCTACACCTTC.

This chain joins TRBV5-1 and TRBJ1-6, with 7 bases fitting TRBD1. This CDR3 region has 13 residues. Trimming took 2 bases from V and 10 from J; bases not matched to a gene: 3. Germline values: CDR1 SGHRS, CDR2 YFSETQ. The CDR3 nucleotides are TGCGCCAGCAGCTTAGACAGGGACTCACCCCTCCACTTT. Its protein product is CASSLDRDSPLHF.

The genes are TRBV7-9 and TRBJ1-6; D gene unclear. Trimming stripped 5 bases from V and 6 bases from J, with 8 bases between. Germline V gives CDR1 SEHNR, CDR2 FQNEAQ (reference sequence). This CDR3 contains 13 residues. DNA for the CDR3: TGTGCCAGCAGCACCAGTGGTAATTCACCCCTCCACTTT. As protein: CASSTSGNSPLHF.

Of note for this clone: A much larger clone differs from this one at a single base, so this may be a read error. Other DNA sequences in this sample translate to the same CDR3. This chain connects TRBV6-5 to TRBJ1-1; 8 bases are shared with TRBD1. The V segment lost 5 bases and the J segment 4 bases; nucleotides outside the gene matches: 3. The CDR3 has 13 residues. CDR1 is MNHEY and CDR2 is SVGAGI in the germline V gene. The CDR3 sequence is CASSAGGGTEAFF. The CDR3 bases are TGTGCCAGCAGTGCAGGGGGCGGCACTGAAGCTTTCTTT.

A few counts support this clone. CDR3 DNA: TGTGCCAGCAGCCCGGACAGGGTTGGAAACACCATATATTTT. As protein: CASSPDRVGNTIYF. The chain links TRBV7-2 to TRBJ1-3; TRBD1 matches at 8 bases. Trimming cost V 5 bases and J 3 bases; bases outside gene matches: 3. Germline V gives CDR1 SGHTA, CDR2 FQGNSA. The CDR3 runs to 14 residues.

The chain carries TRBV6-5 and TRBJ2-3; D not certain. The CDR3 has 13 residues. Trimming took off 2 bases at V and 4 bases at J, with 7 bases between the two ends. The germline gives CDR1 MNHEY, CDR2 SVGAGI. The CDR3 coding sequence is TGTGCCAGCAGTTACAACGGGCCAGATACGCAGTATTTT. It specifies CASSYNGPDTQYF.

The count of this clone is one. The J gene is TRBJ2-7, the V gene TRBV6-1; 8 bases are a match to TRBD1. Germline-derived CDR1 and CDR2 are MNHNS and SASEGT. The CDR3 runs 14 residues. Trimming took 2 bases from V and 5 from J; bases not matched to a gene: 5. CDR3 protein: CASSELDRVNEQYF. The DNA for the CDR3 is TGTGCCAGCAGTGAATTGGACAGGGTGAACGAGCAGTACTTC.

The chain employs TRBV10-3 and TRBJ1-1; unclear D gene. Germline values: CDR1 ENHRY, CDR2 SYGVKD. The CDR3 is 15 residues long. Trimming pared 6 bases from V and 2 bases from J, leaving 16 bases between. CDR3 in DNA: TGTGCCATCAGCTCCCCTACGGCGGGTAACACTGAAGCTTTCTTT. This codes for CAISSPTAGNTEAFF.

J is TRBJ2-3 and V is TRBV4-1; TRBD2 matches 10 bases. Germline assignment: CDR1 MGHRA and CDR2 YSYEKL. This CDR3 has 16 residues. With 4 bases clipped from V and 1 base from J, the junction kept 5 bases outside the gene matches. In DNA form, the CDR3 reads TGCGCCAGCAGCCGTACCGGGACTAGCGGCACAGATACGCAGTATTTT. It specifies CASSRTGTSGTDTQYF.

The chain uses TRBV7-2 and TRBJ1-3; 9 nucleotides align to TRBD1. With 5 bases clipped from V and 0 bases from J, the junction kept 5 bases outside the gene matches. There are 16 residues in the CDR3. Germline values: CDR1 SGHTA, CDR2 FQGNSA. This CDR3 is CASSLDRGYSGNTIYF. The CDR3 coding sequence is TGTGCCAGCAGCCTGGACAGGGGCTACTCTGGAAACACCATATATTTT. The full variable domain, rest sourced from reference TRBV7-2 and TRBJ1-3, is GAGVSQSPSNKVTEKGKDVELRCDPISGHTALYWYRQSLGQGLEFLIYFQGNSAPDKSGLPSDRFSAERTGGSVSTLTIQRTQQEDSAVYLCASSLDRGYSGNTIYFGEGSWLTVV.

The rearrangement links TRBV10-3 to TRBJ1-2, with D uncertain. The ends were cut back, 3 bases at V and 0 bases at J, with 14 bases in the middle. In germline, CDR1 is ENHRY, CDR2 SYGVKD. The CDR3 totals 16 residues. CDR3: CAISERTDGANYGYTF. CDR3 DNA sequence: TGTGCCATCAGTGAAAGGACCGACGGTGCTAACTATGGCTACACCTTC.

This clone was found many times. The chain has TRBV2 and TRBJ2-5; 9 nucleotides match TRBD2. With 8 bases clipped from V and 4 bases from J, the junction kept 2 bases outside the gene matches. CDR3 length: 12 amino acids. Germline V CDR1 and CDR2: SNHLY, FYNNEI. The CDR3 is CASSLAGETQYF. CDR3 coding DNA: TGTGCCAGCTCACTAGCGGGAGAGACCCAGTACTTC.

The chain carries TRBV28 and TRBJ2-4; no reliable D call. The CDR3 is 13 amino acids. Trimming removed 5 bases at V and 15 bases at J, with 20 bases between. Germline V CDR1 and CDR2: MDHEN, SYDVKM. CDR3 region: CASSLLTTAPRYF. CDR3 sequence (DNA): TGTGCCAGCAGTCTACTAACTACCGCCCCTAGGTACTTC.

The rearrangement uses TRBV11-2 and TRBJ2-7; TRBD2 agrees at 7 bases. V shed 7 bases and J 3 bases; nucleotides not matched to a gene: 9. The CDR3 is 14 residues long. Germline values: CDR1 SGHAT, CDR2 FQNNGV. DNA for the CDR3: TGTGCCAGCACCTCCATCGGGGGGAGCTACGAGCAGTACTTC. The encoded protein is CASTSIGGSYEQYF. The full variable domain, rest sourced from reference TRBV11-2 and TRBJ2-7, is EAGVAQSPRYKIIEKRQSVAFWCNPISGHATLYWYQQILGQGPKLLIQFQNNGVVDDSQLPKDRFSAERLKGVDSTLKIQPAKLEDSAVYLCASTSIGGSYEQYFGPGTRLTVT.

This chain connects TRBV7-3 to TRBJ2-5, with D hard to call. Trimming took 4 bases from V and 4 from J, leaving 13 bases between them. Germline V CDR1 and CDR2: SGHTA, FQGTGA. The CDR3 spans 14 residues. Written as DNA, the CDR3 is TGTGCCAGCAGCTCTCTGGCCTCCGGAGAGACCCAGTACTTC. It is translated as CASSSLASGETQYF. The full variable domain, its missing parts supplied by reference TRBV7-3 and TRBJ2-5, is GAGVSQTPSNKVTEKGKYVELRCDPISGHTALYWYRQSLGQGPEFLIYFQGTGAADDSGLPNDRFFAVRPEGSVSTLKIQRTERGDSAVYLCASSSLASGETQYFGPGTRLLVL.

This clone has just a few counts. This sequence joins TRBV10-3 and TRBJ2-1; D possibly corresponds to TRBD2 (5 bases). CDR1 is ENHRY and CDR2 is SYGVKD in the germline V gene. V lost 8 bases and J 9 bases, leaving 14 bases between the germline ends. This CDR3 has 12 residues. The CDR3 sequence: CAIGGLTSEQFF. In nucleotides, the CDR3 is TGTGCCATCGGAGGACTTACTTCTGAGCAGTTCTTC.